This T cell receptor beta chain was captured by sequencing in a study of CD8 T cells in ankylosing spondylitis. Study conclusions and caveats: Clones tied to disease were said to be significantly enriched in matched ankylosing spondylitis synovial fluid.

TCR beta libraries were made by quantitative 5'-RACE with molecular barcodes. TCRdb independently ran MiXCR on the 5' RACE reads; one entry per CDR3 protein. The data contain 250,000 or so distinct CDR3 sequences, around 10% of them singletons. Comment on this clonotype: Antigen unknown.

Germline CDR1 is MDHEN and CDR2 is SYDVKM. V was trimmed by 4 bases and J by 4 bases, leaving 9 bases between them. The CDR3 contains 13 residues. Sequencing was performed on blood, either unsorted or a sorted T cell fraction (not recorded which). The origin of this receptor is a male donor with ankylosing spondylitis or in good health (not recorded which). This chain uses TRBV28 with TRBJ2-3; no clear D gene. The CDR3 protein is CASSSPRADTQYF. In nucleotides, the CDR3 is TGTGCCAGCAGTTCTCCTCGGGCAGATACGCAGTATTTT. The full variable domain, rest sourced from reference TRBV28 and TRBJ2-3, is DVKVTQSSRYLVKRTGEKVFLECVQDMDHENMFWYRQDPGLGLRLIYFSYDVKMKEKGDIPEGYSVSREKKERFSLILESASTNQTSMYLCASSSPRADTQYFGPGTRLTVL.